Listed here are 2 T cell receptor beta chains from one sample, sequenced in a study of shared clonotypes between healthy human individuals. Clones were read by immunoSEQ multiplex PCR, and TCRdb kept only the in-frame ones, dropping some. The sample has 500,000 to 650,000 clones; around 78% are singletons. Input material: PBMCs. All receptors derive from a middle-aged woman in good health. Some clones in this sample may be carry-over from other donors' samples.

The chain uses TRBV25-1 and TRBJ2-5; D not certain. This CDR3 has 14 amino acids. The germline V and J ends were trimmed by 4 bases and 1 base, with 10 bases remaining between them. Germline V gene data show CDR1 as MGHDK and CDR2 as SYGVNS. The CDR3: CASSAEVPQETQYF. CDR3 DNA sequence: TGTGCCAGCAGTGCTGAGGTACCCCAAGAGACCCAGTACTTC.

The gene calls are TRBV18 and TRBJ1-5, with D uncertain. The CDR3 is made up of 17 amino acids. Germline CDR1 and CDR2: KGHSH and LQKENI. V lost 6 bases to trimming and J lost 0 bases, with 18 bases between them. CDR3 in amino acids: CASSASLSPNSNQPQHF. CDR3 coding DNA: TGTGCCAGCTCGGCATCCCTTTCCCCTAATAGCAATCAGCCCCAGCATTTT.